The sequence of this TCR beta chain was determined in a study of control samples from healthy donors and cancer patients. Produced via immunoSEQ multiplex PCR; TCRdb's table is partial and in-frame only. This sample has 350,000 to 450,000 clones; 75% to 95% occur once, and the top ten carry over 5.5%. The CDR3 is 14 residues long. In germline, CDR1 is LNHDA, CDR2 SQIVND (reference sequence). The V end lost 6 bases, the J end lost 7 bases, and 16 bases lay between the germline ends. The V call is TRBV19, the J call TRBJ2-1, with D hard to call. This TCR derives from a man in his forties or fifties with head and neck cancer. Sample: PBMCs. The CDR3 DNA reads TGTGCCAGTAGACTGAGGACGGAGAAAAATGAGCAGTTCTTC. Its protein is CASRLRTEKNEQFF.